A single T cell receptor beta chain is shown here with its context. Unmatched junction bases numbered 4, after V lost 3 bases and J lost 2 bases. Germline-derived CDR1 and CDR2 are KGHSH and LQKENI. The CDR3 runs 15 residues. The data were produced by immunoSEQ multiplex PCR, yet TCRdb's version contains in-frame clones alone and is incomplete. Here the sample spans over 250,000 clones, about 73% being singletons. The data are from a study of blood T cell repertoires in COVID-19. On the study more broadly: Samples taken during acute and convalescent COVID-19 were collected in the United States, Italy and Spain. PBMCs, B-cell-depleted T cells, or T cells provided the cDNA or gDNA that made up the material.

This TCR came from an elderly woman with acute or convalescent COVID-19. Specimen: peripheral blood. The rearrangement uses TRBV18 and TRBJ2-7; 10 bases fit TRBD1. CDR3 in DNA: TGTGCCAGCTCACCTGGGACAGGGGTGGCCTACGAGCAGTACTTC. Translating it yields CASSPGTGVAYEQYF.